This T cell receptor (beta chain) was identified in a study of T cells after yellow fever vaccination. As for the study in general: SMART-Seq v4 Ultra Low Input prepared the low-cell-number fractions.

A universal primer site and UMIs were added as TCR cDNA was made by 5'RACE template switching. TCRdb reanalysed the 5' RACE reads using MiXCR and keeps one entry per CDR3 protein. The sample comprises a few hundred thousand distinct CDR3 sequences, 17% of which are singletons, and roughly 17% rests with the top ten. Study-level results: Repertoires sorted by FACS could include abundant clonotypes that are contaminants from the bulk population. Reappearance after the booster was observed for most primary-vaccination clones (roughly 97% CD4, over 70% CD8).

The V and J ends lost 3 bases and 2 bases, in that order; junction bases with no gene match: 3. This CDR3 has 15 residues. Germline CDR1 is SGHTA and CDR2 is FQGNSA. This clonotype was observed at least ten times. Its antigen is currently unknown. V usage is TRBV7-2 and J usage is TRBJ2-5; 10 bases map to TRBD2. Material: PBMCs, obtained less than 6 days after the first yellow fever vaccination. The receptor comes from a man aged 18 to 29 who received the YFV17D yellow fever vaccine. Written as DNA, the CDR3 is TGTGCCAGCAGCTTCACTAGCGGGGTTCAAGAGACCCAGTACTTC. It yields the protein CASSFTSGVQETQYF.